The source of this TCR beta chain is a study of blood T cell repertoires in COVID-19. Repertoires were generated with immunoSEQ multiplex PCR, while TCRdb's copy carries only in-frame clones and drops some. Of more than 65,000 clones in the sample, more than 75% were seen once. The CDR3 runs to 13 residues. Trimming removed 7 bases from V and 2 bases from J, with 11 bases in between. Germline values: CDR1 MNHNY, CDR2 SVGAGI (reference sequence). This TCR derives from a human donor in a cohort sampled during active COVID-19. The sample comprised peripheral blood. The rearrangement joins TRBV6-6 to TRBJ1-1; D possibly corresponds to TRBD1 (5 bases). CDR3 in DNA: TGTGCCAGCAATATACAGGTAAACACTGAAGCTTTCTTT. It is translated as CASNIQVNTEAFF.